A single sample gave rise to the 22 T cell receptor beta chains below, sequenced in a study of blood T cell repertoires in COVID-19. Data came from immunoSEQ multiplex PCR; TCRdb stores just in-frame clones and leaves some out. Here the sample spans 250,000 to 350,000 clones, 70% to 85% being singletons. Input material: peripheral blood. These receptors all stem from a human donor with COVID-19, enrolled during active disease. The donor label of this sample is uncertain.

This chain joins TRBV5-4 and TRBJ2-3; 14 bases match TRBD2. With V trimmed by 4 bases and J by 0 bases, 13 bases remained unmatched. The CDR3 covers 20 residues. CDR1 is SGHNT and CDR2 is YYREEE in the germline V gene (reference sequence). The CDR3 spells CASSTPGTSGSQPSTDTQYF. CDR3 nucleotides: TGTGCCAGCAGCACTCCCGGGACTAGCGGGAGCCAACCTAGCACAGATACGCAGTATTTT. The whole variable domain, remainder taken from reference TRBV5-4 and TRBJ2-3, is ETGVTQSPTHLIKTRGQQVTLRCSSQSGHNTVSWYQQALGQGPQFIFQYYREEENGRGNFPPRFSGLQFPNYSSELNVNALELDDSALYLCASSTPGTSGSQPSTDTQYFGPGTRLTVL.

The chain joins TRBV7-2 to TRBJ1-1, with 10 positions matching TRBD1. Germline CDR1 and CDR2: SGHTA and FQGNSA. This CDR3 comprises 12 residues. V was pared by 7 bases and J by 5 bases, with 1 base of the junction left unmatched. CDR3 sequence reads: CASKDRGTEAFF. The CDR3 DNA follows: TGTGCCAGCAAGGACAGGGGGACTGAAGCTTTCTTT.

J is TRBJ1-5 and V is TRBV7-8; 11 bases are shared with TRBD1. Trimming at V came to 5 bases and at J to 0 bases, leaving 6 bases not matched to a gene. The CDR3 consists of 17 residues. CDR1 and CDR2 (germline): SGHVS, FQNEAQ. DNA for the CDR3: TGTGCCAGCAGCACTTGGGACAGGGGGAATAGCAATCAGCCCCAGCATTTT. Translation: CASSTWDRGNSNQPQHF.

A note on this clone: A much more abundant neighbour one base away suggests this may be a read error. The rearrangement uses TRBV11-3 and TRBJ2-2; D gene uncertain. The V end lost 1 base, the J end lost 4 bases, and 7 bases lay between the germline ends. The CDR3 sequence is 14 residues long. The germline CDR1 and CDR2 sequences are SGHNT and YENEEA. CDR3 sequence reads: CASSLGSVTGELFF. DNA of the CDR3: TGTGCCAGCAGCTTAGGGTCGGTCACCGGGGAGCTGTTTTTT. Supplemented by reference TRBV11-3 and TRBJ2-2, the full variable domain reads EAGVVQSPRYKIIEKKQPVAFWCNPISGHNTLYWYLQNLGQGPELLIRYENEEAVDDSQLPKDRFSAERLKGVDSTLKIQPAELGDSAVYLCASSLGSVTGELFFGEGSRLTVL.

V and J are TRBV30 and TRBJ2-2, with a weak D call TRBD1 (5 bases). The CDR3 is 15 amino acids. Trimming left V 2 bases short and J 1 base short, with 11 bases between. The germline gives CDR1 GTSNPN, CDR2 SVGIG (reference sequence). CDR3 in amino acids: CAWSSGAGNTGELFF. The CDR3 bases are TGTGCCTGGAGTTCTGGGGCCGGGAACACCGGGGAGCTGTTTTTT.

This chain connects TRBV10-3 to TRBJ2-1; 10 positions match TRBD2. Germline V gene lookup returns CDR1 ENHRY and CDR2 SYGVKD. The trim removed 0 bases at V and 9 bases at J, leaving 8 bases unmatched. The CDR3 covers 16 residues. DNA of the CDR3: TGTGCCATCAGTGAGTCGTTAAGCGGGAGGGCTGGTGAGCAGTTCTTC. This codes for CAISESLSGRAGEQFF.

V gene TRBV7-9 combines with J gene TRBJ1-4, with D unclear. The CDR3 totals 15 residues. The germline V gene has CDR1 SEHNR and CDR2 FQNEAQ (reference sequence). Trimming cost V 0 bases and J 2 bases, with 7 bases left between them. The CDR3 is CASSLARSTNEKLFF. DNA for the CDR3: TGTGCCAGCAGCTTAGCCCGGTCTACTAATGAAAAACTGTTTTTT.

The chain joins TRBV7-9 to TRBJ1-1; a possible D gene is TRBD1 (6 bases). Germline V lookup: CDR1 SEHNR, CDR2 FQNEAQ (reference sequence). This CDR3 is 14 amino acids long. Trimming stripped 5 bases from V and 6 bases from J, with 16 bases between. CDR3 nucleotide sequence: TGTGCCAGCAGCCGTGCAGGGGATGCTGCTGAAGCTTTCTTT. This sequence encodes CASSRAGDAAEAFF.

V gene TRBV7-6 combines with J gene TRBJ1-4, with TRBD1 identical over 7 bases. The CDR3 consists of 17 residues. V trimming: 3 bases; J trimming: 3 bases; junction bases outside the gene matches: 10. The germline CDR1 and CDR2 sequences are SGHVS and FNYEAQ. The CDR3 loop reads CASSLGNQGGSNEKLFF. The CDR3 DNA follows: TGTGCCAGCAGCTTGGGGAACCAGGGGGGCTCTAATGAAAAACTGTTTTTT.

V and J are TRBV9 and TRBJ2-1, with D uncertain. The V gene lost 0 bases and the J gene lost 2 bases, with 6 bases spanning the gap. There are 14 residues in the CDR3. Germline V gene lookup returns CDR1 SGDLS and CDR2 YYNGEE. For the CDR3, the DNA is TGTGCCAGCAGCGTAGGAGGTCCCTACAATGAGCAGTTCTTC. Its protein is CASSVGGPYNEQFF. Drawing the rest from reference TRBV9 and TRBJ2-1, the complete variable domain is DSGVTQTPKHLITATGQRVTLRCSPRSGDLSVYWYQQSLDQGLQFLIQYYNGEERAKGNILERFSAQQFPDLHSELNLSSLELGDSALYFCASSVGGPYNEQFFGPGTRLTVL.

This sequence joins TRBV18 and TRBJ2-1; 8 bases are a match to TRBD2. The CDR3 totals 15 residues. Germline-derived CDR1 and CDR2 are KGHSH and LQKENI. After removal of 2 bases from V and 5 bases from J, the junction contained 5 bases not matched to a gene. CDR3 in DNA: TGTGCCAGCTCACCATCACAGCGGGAGAACAATGAGCAGTTCTTC. Translated, it gives CASSPSQRENNEQFF. Full variable domain (rest looked up from reference TRBV18 and TRBJ2-1): NAGVMQNPRHLVRRRGQEARLRCSPMKGHSHVYWYRQLPEEGLKFMVYLQKENIIDESGMPKERFSAEFPKEGPSILRIQQVVRGDSAAYFCASSPSQRENNEQFFGPGTRLTVL.

The chain links TRBV5-1 to TRBJ2-2, with TRBD1 matching 7 bases. This CDR3 has 18 amino acids. Per germline, CDR1 SGHRS and CDR2 YFSETQ. J was trimmed by 3 bases and V by 1 base; bases with no gene match: 12. The CDR3 region is CASSLHLQGIGDTGELFF. CDR3 DNA: TGCGCCAGCAGCTTGCACCTACAGGGGATAGGAGACACCGGGGAGCTGTTTTTT.

The chain recombines TRBV5-6 with TRBJ1-5; a weak D match, TRBD1 (6 bases). Trimming cost V 7 bases and J 7 bases, with 15 bases left between them. Germline CDR1 reads SGHDT; CDR2 reads YYEEEE. The CDR3 sequence is 13 residues long. CDR3 loop: CASAVGGDQPQHF. The CDR3 DNA reads as TGTGCCAGCGCCGTAGGGGGGGACCAGCCCCAGCATTTT.

The chain employs TRBV7-2 and TRBJ1-2; D perhaps matches TRBD1 (6 bases). The CDR3 has 14 amino acids. V was pared by 3 bases and J by 4 bases, with 12 bases between. CDR1 and CDR2 from the germline V gene are SGHTA and FQGNSA. The CDR3 reads CASSFLGRGYGYTF. The DNA of the CDR3 is TGTGCCAGCAGCTTTTTAGGCAGGGGCTATGGCTACACCTTC.

This clone occurred once. V gene TRBV28 combines with J gene TRBJ2-7; 9 nucleotides align to TRBD1. The CDR3 sequence is 14 residues long. CDR1 and CDR2 from the germline V gene are MDHEN and SYDVKM. The trim removed 8 bases at V and 5 bases at J, leaving 10 bases unmatched. The CDR3 DNA follows: TGTGCCAGCCGCCCCGGGGGACAGGGCCACGAGCAGTACTTC. Amino acids: CASRPGGQGHEQYF.

The rearrangement uses TRBV6-5 and TRBJ2-3; tentative D call: TRBD2 (5 bases). Germline V gene data show CDR1 as MNHEY and CDR2 as SVGAGI. The CDR3 sequence is 14 residues long. V gave up 6 bases and J gave up 2 bases, with 12 bases separating them. The CDR3 sequence: CASRLGLNTDTQYF. CDR3 bases: TGTGCCAGCAGGCTAGGACTTAACACAGATACGCAGTATTTT.

This clone was recorded at least ten times. This chain joins TRBV7-2 and TRBJ1-6; tentatively, D is TRBD1 (6 bases). Germline V gives CDR1 SGHTA, CDR2 FQGNSA. This CDR3 has 13 residues. Deletions cut 8 bases from V and 9 bases from J, with 14 bases between. The CDR3 DNA is TGTGCCAGCCAGGGGTTTCCGTTTTCACCCCTCCACTTT. Translating it yields CASQGFPFSPLHF.

The chain combines TRBV5-1 with TRBJ2-7, with D perhaps matching TRBD1 (6 bases). The CDR3 has 15 residues. V gave up 4 bases and J gave up 1 base, with 15 bases separating them. From germline, CDR1 is SGHRS and CDR2 YFSETQ. In nucleotides, the CDR3 is TGCGCCAGCAGCGGGGGACACCTTAATTCCTACGAGCAGTACTTC. It encodes CASSGGHLNSYEQYF.

V and J are TRBV7-9 and TRBJ2-7; 7 bases line up with TRBD2. CDR1 SEHNR and CDR2 FQNEAQ come from the germline V gene (reference sequence). The CDR3 is 18 residues long. The junction had 17 bases not matched to a gene; V was cut back by 3 bases and J by 3 bases. This chain's CDR3 is CASSFPVGETSTGYEQYF. DNA for the CDR3: TGTGCCAGCAGCTTCCCCGTTGGGGAGACTAGCACCGGCTACGAGCAGTACTTC. Using reference TRBV7-9 and TRBJ2-7 for the parts outside the CDR3, the full variable domain is DTGVSQNPRHKITKRGQNVTFRCDPISEHNRLYWYRQTLGQGPEFLTYFQNEAQLEKSRLLSDRFSAERPKGSFSTLEIQRTEQGDSAMYLCASSFPVGETSTGYEQYFGPGTRLTVT.

This chain connects TRBV7-2 to TRBJ1-2, with D possibly being TRBD1 (5 bases). CDR3 length equals 13 residues. CDR1 and CDR2 from the germline V gene are SGHTA and FQGNSA. V lost 1 base and J 8 bases, leaving 11 bases between the germline ends. CDR3 coding DNA: TGTGCCAGCAGCTTAGTGACCGGGGGGGGCTACACCTTC. It encodes CASSLVTGGGYTF.

The V call is TRBV9, the J call TRBJ1-2; no reliable D call. Germline V lookup: CDR1 SGDLS, CDR2 YYNGEE. This CDR3 comprises 13 residues. V lost 1 base and J lost 7, with 11 bases in between. The CDR3 nucleotides read TGTGCCAGCAGCGTAAACAGTTTTCGTGGCTACACCTTC. This encodes CASSVNSFRGYTF.

This sequence joins TRBV28 and TRBJ2-3, with TRBD2 matching 7 bases. Germline CDR1 and CDR2: MDHEN and SYDVKM. The J segment lost 5 bases and the V segment lost 4 bases, leaving 6 bases of the junction unmatched. The length of the CDR3 is 14 residues. Written as DNA, the CDR3 is TGTGCCAGCAGTTCGGCGGGAGCAAAAGATACGCAGTATTTT. Translating it yields CASSSAGAKDTQYF.